Below, 16 T cell receptor beta chains from the same sample are listed, as sequenced in a study of blood T cell repertoires in COVID-19. Produced via immunoSEQ multiplex PCR; TCRdb's table is partial and in-frame only. The profile shows fewer than 120,000 clones, 87% of them singletons. Material for sequencing was peripheral blood. These receptors came from a human donor in a cohort sampled during active COVID-19.

The rearrangement joins TRBV5-6 to TRBJ1-3; D remains ambiguous. The CDR3 totals 11 residues. Germline V CDR1 and CDR2: SGHDT, YYEEEE. V lost 2 bases and J lost 8, with 5 bases in between. The CDR3 sequence: CASSLTDTIYF. CDR3 bases: TGTGCCAGCAGCTTAACGGACACCATATATTTT.

The V call is TRBV5-6, the J call TRBJ1-1; D may be TRBD1 (6 bases). The CDR3 totals 18 residues. Trimming cost V 4 bases and J 1 base, with 23 bases left between them. Germline loops: CDR1 SGHDT, CDR2 YYEEEE. This CDR3 is CASSPWRRGVPQNTEAFF. DNA of the CDR3: TGTGCCAGCAGCCCTTGGCGCAGGGGCGTCCCACAGAACACTGAAGCTTTCTTT.

Concerning this clone itself: Other DNA sequences of this sample code for an identical CDR3. This sequence joins TRBV6-5 and TRBJ2-7; 9 bases are a match to TRBD1. The ends lost 2 bases at V and 2 bases at J; junction bases unmatched: 1. CDR1 is MNHEY, CDR2 SVGAGI, per germline. The CDR3 spans 14 residues. CDR3 residues: CASSYGQGTYEQYF. CDR3 bases: TGTGCCAGCAGTTACGGACAGGGGACCTACGAGCAGTACTTC.

This sequence joins TRBV7-4 and TRBJ2-1, with TRBD1 matching 9 bases. Germline trimming cut 9 bases from V and 8 bases from J; bases unmatched to any gene: 8. The length of the CDR3 is 13 residues. Germline V lookup: CDR1 SGHVT, CDR2 SQSDAQ. In nucleotides, the CDR3 is TGTGCCAGGAGGACAGGGGAAATAGATGAGCAGTTCTTC. This codes for CARRTGEIDEQFF.

V usage is TRBV6-2 or TRBV6-3 and J usage is TRBJ2-1; 7 nucleotides line up with TRBD1. Trimming took 5 bases from V and 8 from J; bases not matched to a gene: 12. Germline V gene lookup returns CDR1 MNHEY and CDR2 SVGEGT. This CDR3 is 15 amino acids long. The CDR3 loop reads CASSLQGYELDEQFF. CDR3 bases: TGTGCCAGCAGTCTACAGGGGTATGAATTGGATGAGCAGTTCTTC.

The chain joins TRBV21-1 to TRBJ1-2; the table's D call TRBD1 went unverified against the DNA. TRBV21-1 is a listed pseudogene. The CDR3 length is 15 residues. The CDR3 reads CASRGPGQGADGYTF. The DNA of the CDR3 is TGTGCCAGCAGGGGCCCGGGGCAGGGGGCGGATGGCTACACCTTC.

The V gene is TRBV5-4, the J gene TRBJ1-2, with 10 bases fitting TRBD1. The V and J ends lost 4 bases and 8 bases, in that order; junction bases with no gene match: 8. The CDR3 runs to 14 residues. CDR1 is SGHNT and CDR2 is YYREEE in the germline V gene (reference sequence). CDR3 residues: CASSKAGQGSGYTF. CDR3 bases: TGTGCCAGCAGCAAGGCGGGACAGGGGAGCGGCTACACCTTC.

The rearrangement uses TRBV6-5 and TRBJ1-5; 7 bases are shared with TRBD1. Germline-derived CDR1 and CDR2 are MNHEY and SVGAGI. Trimming at V came to 5 bases and at J to 5 bases, leaving 0 bases not matched to a gene. The CDR3 spans 12 residues. Here the CDR3 DNA reads TGTGCCAGCAGTACAGGGGATCAGCCCCAGCATTTT. Translated, it gives CASSTGDQPQHF.

The chain recombines TRBV5-1 with TRBJ2-7; 7 bases fit TRBD1. This CDR3 is built from 18 residues. The J segment lost 0 bases and the V segment lost 3 bases, leaving 15 bases of the junction unmatched. Germline V gene data show CDR1 as SGHRS and CDR2 as YFSETQ. This chain's CDR3 is CASSSTPQGQLNSYEQYF. The CDR3, as DNA: TGCGCCAGCAGCTCAACACCCCAGGGACAGCTTAACTCCTACGAGCAGTACTTC.

J is TRBJ1-1 and V is TRBV6-5; 12 positions agree with TRBD1. This CDR3 has 13 residues. The V gene end was trimmed by 6 bases and the J gene end by 6 bases; junction bases not matched to a gene: 2. Germline V gene lookup returns CDR1 MNHEY and CDR2 SVGAGI. The CDR3 sequence: CASRWDRGPEAFF. DNA for the CDR3: TGTGCCAGCAGATGGGACAGGGGGCCTGAAGCTTTCTTT.

This clone was detected only once. This sequence joins TRBV21-1 and TRBJ2-3; the D call in the table, TRBD2, was not verified against the DNA. TRBV21-1 is flagged as a pseudogene. The CDR3 has 19 amino acids. The CDR3 region is CASSKLPTGIGLAGYAQYF. CDR3 sequence (DNA): TGTGCCAGCAGCAAACTCCCAACAGGGATAGGACTAGCGGGGTATGCGCAGTATTTT.

The chain combines TRBV20-1 with TRBJ2-1; the match to TRBD2 covers 9 bases. Trimming cost V 6 bases and J 5 bases; bases outside gene matches: 14. CDR1 DFQATT and CDR2 SNEGSKA come from the germline V gene (reference sequence). The CDR3 loop spans 16 amino acids. DNA for the CDR3: TGCAGTGCAAGTGGGGCTAGCGGGATCCTAAACAATGAGCAGTTCTTC. This gives the protein CSASGASGILNNEQFF.

This sequence joins TRBV5-4 and TRBJ1-4; possibly TRBD1 for D (6 bases). This CDR3 is built from 14 residues. Germline V CDR1 and CDR2: SGHNT, YYREEE (reference sequence). V lost 10 bases and J 0 bases, leaving 13 bases between the germline ends. CDR3 protein: CAGGRGATNEKLFF. The CDR3 coding sequence is TGTGCCGGGGGCCGGGGAGCAACTAATGAAAAACTGTTTTTT. The whole variable domain, remainder taken from reference TRBV5-4 and TRBJ1-4, is ETGVTQSPTHLIKTRGQQVTLRCSSQSGHNTVSWYQQALGQGPQFIFQYYREEENGRGNFPPRFSGLQFPNYSSELNVNALELDDSALYLCAGGRGATNEKLFFGSGTQLSVL.

This chain links TRBV6-5 with TRBJ2-7; TRBD1 aligns across 10 bases. Germline CDR1 reads MNHEY; CDR2 reads SVGAGI. Trimming at V came to 4 bases and at J to 3 bases, leaving 6 bases not matched to a gene. This CDR3 region has 15 residues. The DNA of the CDR3 is TGTGCCAGCAGTTCAGGGGACAGGGGATACTACGAGCAGTACTTC. It encodes CASSSGDRGYYEQYF.

The chain links TRBV5-4 to TRBJ1-2; 9 positions match TRBD1. The CDR3 runs 14 residues. CDR1 SGHNT and CDR2 YYREEE come from the germline V gene (reference sequence). The V and J ends lost 4 bases and 7 bases, in that order; junction bases with no gene match: 8. Written as DNA, the CDR3 is TGTGCCAGCAGCATCCGGGACAGGGTCTCTGGCTACACCTTC. Its translation is CASSIRDRVSGYTF.

This chain links TRBV25-1 with TRBJ1-1; 10 bases fit TRBD1. CDR1 is MGHDK, CDR2 SYGVNS, per germline. CDR3 size: 13 residues. The V and J ends lost 6 bases and 5 bases, in that order; junction bases with no gene match: 3. The CDR3 reads CASRGQGKTEAFF. DNA for the CDR3: TGTGCCAGCAGGGGACAGGGGAAGACTGAAGCTTTCTTT.